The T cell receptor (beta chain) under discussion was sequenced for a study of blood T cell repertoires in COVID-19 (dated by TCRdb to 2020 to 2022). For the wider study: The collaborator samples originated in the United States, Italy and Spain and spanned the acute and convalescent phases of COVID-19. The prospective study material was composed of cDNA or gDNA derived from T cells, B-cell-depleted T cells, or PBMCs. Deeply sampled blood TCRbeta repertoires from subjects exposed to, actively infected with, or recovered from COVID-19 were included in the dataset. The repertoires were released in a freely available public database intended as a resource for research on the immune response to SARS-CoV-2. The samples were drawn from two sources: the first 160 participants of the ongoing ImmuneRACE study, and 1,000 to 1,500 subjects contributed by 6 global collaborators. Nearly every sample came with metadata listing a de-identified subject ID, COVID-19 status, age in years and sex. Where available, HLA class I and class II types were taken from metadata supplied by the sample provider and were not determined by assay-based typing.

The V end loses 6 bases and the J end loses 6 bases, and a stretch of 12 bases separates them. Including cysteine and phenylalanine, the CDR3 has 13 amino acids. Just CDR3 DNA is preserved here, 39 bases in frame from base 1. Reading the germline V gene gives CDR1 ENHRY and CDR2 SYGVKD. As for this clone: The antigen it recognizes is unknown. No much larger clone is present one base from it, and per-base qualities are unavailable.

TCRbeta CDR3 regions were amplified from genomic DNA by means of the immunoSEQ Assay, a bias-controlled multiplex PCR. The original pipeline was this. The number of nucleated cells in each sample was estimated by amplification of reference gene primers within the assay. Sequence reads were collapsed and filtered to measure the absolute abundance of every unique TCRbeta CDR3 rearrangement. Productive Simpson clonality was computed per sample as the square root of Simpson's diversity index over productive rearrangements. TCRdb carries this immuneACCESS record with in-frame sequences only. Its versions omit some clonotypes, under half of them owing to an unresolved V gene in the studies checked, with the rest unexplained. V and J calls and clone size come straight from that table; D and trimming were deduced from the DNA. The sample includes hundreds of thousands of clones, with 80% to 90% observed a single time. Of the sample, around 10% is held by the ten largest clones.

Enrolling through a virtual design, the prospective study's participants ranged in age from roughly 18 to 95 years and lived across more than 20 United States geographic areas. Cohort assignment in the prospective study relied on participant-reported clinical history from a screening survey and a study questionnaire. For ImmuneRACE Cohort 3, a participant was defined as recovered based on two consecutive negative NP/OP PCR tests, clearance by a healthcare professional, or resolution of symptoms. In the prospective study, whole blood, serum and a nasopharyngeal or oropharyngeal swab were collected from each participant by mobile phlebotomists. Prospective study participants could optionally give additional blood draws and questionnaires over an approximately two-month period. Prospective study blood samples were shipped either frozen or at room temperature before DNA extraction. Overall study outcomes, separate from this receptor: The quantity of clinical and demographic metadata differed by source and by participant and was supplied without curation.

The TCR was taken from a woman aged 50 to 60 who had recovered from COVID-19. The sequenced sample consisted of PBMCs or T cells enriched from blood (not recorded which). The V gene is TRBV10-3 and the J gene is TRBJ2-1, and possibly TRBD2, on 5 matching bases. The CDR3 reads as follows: CAIRDYGSNEQFF. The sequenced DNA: TGTGCCATCAGAGACTATGGCTCCAATGAGCAGTTCTTC.